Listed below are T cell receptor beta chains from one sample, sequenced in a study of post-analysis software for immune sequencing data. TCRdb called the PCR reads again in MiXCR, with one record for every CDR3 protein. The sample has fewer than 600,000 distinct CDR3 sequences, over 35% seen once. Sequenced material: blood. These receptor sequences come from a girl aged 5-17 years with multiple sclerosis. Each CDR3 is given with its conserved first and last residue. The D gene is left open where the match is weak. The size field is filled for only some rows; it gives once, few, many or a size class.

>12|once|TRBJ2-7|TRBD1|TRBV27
CASSDRALEQYF
TGTGCCAGCAGCGACAGGGCCCTCGAGCAGTACTTC
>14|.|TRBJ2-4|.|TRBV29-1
CSVELGAAKNVQYF
TGCAGCGTTGAACTGGGGGCAGCCAAAAACGTTCAGTACTTC
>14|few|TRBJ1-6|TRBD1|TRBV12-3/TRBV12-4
CASAAGTENSPLHF
TGTGCCAGCGCCGCCGGGACAGAGAATTCACCCCTCCACTTT
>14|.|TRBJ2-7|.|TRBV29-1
CSVGPRAGSYEQYF
TGCAGCGTTGGACCAAGGGCGGGCTCCTACGAGCAGTACTTC
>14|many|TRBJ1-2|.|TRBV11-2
CASSLGTANYGYTF
TGTGCCAGCAGCTTAGGGACAGCAAACTATGGCTACACCTTC
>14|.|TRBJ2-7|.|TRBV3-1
CASRPRAGSYEQYF
TGTGCCAGCAGGCCAAGGGCGGGCTCCTACGAGCAGTACTTC
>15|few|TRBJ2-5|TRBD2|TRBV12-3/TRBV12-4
CASRPAGRGEETQYF
TGTGCCAGCAGGCCAGCGGGGAGAGGGGAAGAGACCCAGTACTTC
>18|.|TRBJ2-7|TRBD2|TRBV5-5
CASSPEPRLAPKSYEQYF
TGTGCCAGCAGCCCGGAGCCGAGACTAGCTCCAAAATCCTACGAGCAGTACTTC
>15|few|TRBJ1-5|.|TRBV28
CASSDAARSNQPQHF
TGTGCCAGCAGTGACGCCGCTCGTAGCAATCAGCCCCAGCATTTT
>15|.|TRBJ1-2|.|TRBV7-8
CASRTYKMGRYGYTF
TGTGCCAGCAGGACCTATAAAATGGGCCGCTATGGCTACACCTTC
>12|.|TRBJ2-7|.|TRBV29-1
CSVGVGAHEQYF
TGCAGCGTGGGGGTGGGCGCCCACGAGCAGTACTTC
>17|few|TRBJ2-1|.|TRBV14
CASSQTQGISSDNEQFF
TGTGCCAGCAGCCAAACCCAAGGTATCTCGAGTGACAATGAGCAGTTCTTC
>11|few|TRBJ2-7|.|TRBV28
CASRINYEQYF
TGTGCCAGCAGGATAAATTACGAGCAGTACTTC
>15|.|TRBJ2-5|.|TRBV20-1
CSARAASVVTETQYF
TGCAGTGCTAGAGCGGCTAGCGTAGTCACGGAGACCCAGTACTTC
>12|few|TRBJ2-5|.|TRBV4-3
CASSQETGTQYF
TGCGCCAGCAGCCAAGAGACCGGGACCCAGTACTTC
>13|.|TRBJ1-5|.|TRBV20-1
CSARAGILQPQHF
TGCAGTGCTAGAGCAGGGATCTTGCAGCCCCAGCATTTT
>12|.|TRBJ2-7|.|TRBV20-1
CSARSGSYEQYF
TGCAGTGCTAGATCGGGCTCCTACGAGCAGTACTTC
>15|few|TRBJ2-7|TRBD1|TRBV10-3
CAISDRDRVGYEQYF
TGTGCCATCAGTGACCGGGACAGGGTTGGGTACGAGCAGTACTTC
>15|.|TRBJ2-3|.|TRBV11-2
CASSLGAAFGDTQYF
TGTGCCAGCAGCTTAGGAGCGGCCTTCGGAGATACGCAGTATTTT
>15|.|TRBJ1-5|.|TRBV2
CASSVEGTNNQPQHF
TGTGCCAGCAGTGTAGAGGGTACGAACAATCAGCCCCAGCATTTT
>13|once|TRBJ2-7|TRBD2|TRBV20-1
CSAWTSGYNEQYF
TGCAGTGCCTGGACTAGCGGATACAATGAGCAGTACTTC
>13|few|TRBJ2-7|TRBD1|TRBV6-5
CASRTGDYYEQYF
TGTGCCAGCAGGACAGGGGATTACTACGAGCAGTACTTC
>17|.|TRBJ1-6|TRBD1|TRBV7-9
CASSTHDRGGVGSPLHF
TGTGCCAGCAGCACCCATGACAGGGGAGGCGTAGGGTCACCCCTCCACTTT
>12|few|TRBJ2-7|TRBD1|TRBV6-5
CATGTGANEQYF
TGTGCCACCGGGACAGGGGCTAACGAGCAGTACTTC
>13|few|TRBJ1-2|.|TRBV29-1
CSVSAGASGGYTF
TGCAGCGTTTCGGCAGGGGCTTCCGGTGGCTACACCTTC
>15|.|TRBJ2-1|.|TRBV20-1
CSAPLAPPAYNEQFF
TGCAGTGCCCCACTAGCACCTCCTGCCTACAATGAGCAGTTCTTC
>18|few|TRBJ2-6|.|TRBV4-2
CASSHSRGGNSGANVLTF
TGTGCCAGCAGCCATTCCAGAGGGGGAAACTCTGGGGCCAACGTCCTGACTTTC
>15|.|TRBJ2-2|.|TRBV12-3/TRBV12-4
CASASGGANTGELFF
TGTGCCAGCGCCTCGGGCGGGGCGAACACCGGGGAGCTGTTTTTT